The 27 T cell receptor beta chains reported below all come from one sample, sequenced in a study of blood T cell repertoires in COVID-19. The repertoire was sequenced with immunoSEQ multiplex PCR; TCRdb's copy has only in-frame clones and lacks some. The sample contains 60,000 to 75,000 clones, roughly nine tenths of which appear only once. Sequenced: peripheral blood. The receptors were gathered from a man in his 70s with active COVID-19.

This clone was counted between two and nine times. The V gene is TRBV27, the J gene TRBJ2-5; the D is unclear. V dropped 1 base and J dropped 5 bases, with 11 bases sitting between them. The CDR3 contains 14 residues. Germline CDR1 MNHEY, CDR2 SMNVEV (reference sequence). CDR3 coding DNA: TGTGCCAGCAGTTTATACGGCCTCGGGGAGACCCAGTACTTC. This gives the protein CASSLYGLGETQYF.

This clone was detected only once. This rearrangement joins TRBV6-6 to TRBJ1-4; 8 nucleotides agree with TRBD1. This CDR3 comprises 12 residues. The germline V gene has CDR1 MNHNY and CDR2 SVGAGI (reference sequence). After removal of 10 bases from V and 5 bases from J, the junction contained 3 bases not matched to a gene. The CDR3 region is CATRQGNEKLFF. For the CDR3, the DNA is TGTGCCACCCGACAGGGGAATGAAAAACTGTTTTTT.

This sequence joins TRBV7-8 and TRBJ2-7; 8 positions agree with TRBD2. V was pared by 6 bases and J by 0 bases, with 4 bases of the junction left unmatched. The length of the CDR3 is 14 residues. Germline assignment: CDR1 SGHVS and CDR2 FQNEAQ. The CDR3 DNA reads TGTGCCAGCAGGGCTAGCGGGCACTCCTACGAGCAGTACTTC. This gives the protein CASRASGHSYEQYF.

CDR3 protein: CASSPPGREGPSYEQYF. In DNA form, the CDR3 reads TGTGCCAGCAGCCCCCCCGGGCGGGAGGGGCCCTCCTACGAGCAGTACTTC. The rearrangement links TRBV5-4 to TRBJ2-7; 9 nucleotides align to TRBD2. Germline V lookup: CDR1 SGHNT, CDR2 YYREEE (reference sequence). CDR3 length: 17 amino acids. J gave up 0 bases and V 4 bases, and 11 bases lay outside the gene matches.

Concerning this clone itself: Other DNA sequences in this specimen translate into the identical CDR3. J is TRBJ1-2 and V is TRBV9; 7 nucleotides match TRBD1. The CDR3 has 15 amino acids. The V segment lost 0 bases and the J segment 7 bases; nucleotides outside the gene matches: 9. Germline V lookup: CDR1 SGDLS, CDR2 YYNGEE. The CDR3 sequence is CASSVGAGGLGGYTF. The CDR3 bases are TGTGCCAGCAGCGTAGGGGCAGGGGGGCTGGGTGGCTACACCTTC.

The chain combines TRBV9 with TRBJ1-4, with TRBD1 as a possible D gene (5 bases). There are 15 residues in the CDR3. Germline CDR1 and CDR2: SGDLS and YYNGEE. With 0 bases removed from V and 4 bases from J, the gap between germline ends came to 10 bases. CDR3: CASSVAGGGNEKLFF. In DNA, the CDR3 is TGTGCCAGCAGCGTAGCGGGGGGGGGTAATGAAAAACTGTTTTTT.

The V gene is TRBV6-6, the J gene TRBJ2-7, with 7 positions matching TRBD2. Trimming removed 2 bases from V and 2 bases from J; junction bases left unmatched: 0. The germline gives CDR1 MNHNY, CDR2 SVGAGI (reference sequence). The CDR3 sequence is 13 residues long. CDR3 region: CASSYRGAYEQYF. The CDR3 coding sequence is TGTGCCAGCAGTTACCGGGGGGCCTACGAGCAGTACTTC.

The V and J genes are TRBV9 and TRBJ2-1, with D possibly TRBD2 on 5 matching bases. The CDR3 totals 13 residues. V was shortened by 4 bases and J by 8 bases, with 13 bases between the two germline ends. Germline V gene lookup returns CDR1 SGDLS and CDR2 YYNGEE. The CDR3 protein is CASSPPGSHEQFF. The CDR3 bases are TGTGCCAGCAGCCCCCCGGGAAGCCATGAGCAGTTCTTC. Combining the CDR3 with reference TRBV9 and TRBJ2-1 gives the whole variable domain DSGVTQTPKHLITATGQRVTLRCSPRSGDLSVYWYQQSLDQGLQFLIQYYNGEERAKGNILERFSAQQFPDLHSELNLSSLELGDSALYFCASSPPGSHEQFFGPGTRLTVL.

This chain links TRBV30 with TRBJ2-7, with 12 positions matching TRBD2. The CDR3 extends over 13 amino acids. In germline, CDR1 is GTSNPN, CDR2 SVGIG (reference sequence). Trimming took 1 base from V and 7 from J; bases not matched to a gene: 2. CDR3 DNA: TGTGCCTGGAGTGGGCTAGCGGGAGGGGAGCAGTACTTC. It encodes CAWSGLAGGEQYF.

CDR3 sequence: CASSFGSKANTEAFF. CDR3 in DNA: TGTGCCAGCAGTTTTGGGAGCAAGGCGAACACTGAAGCTTTCTTT. This rearrangement joins TRBV27 to TRBJ1-1; D unclear. Germline V gene data show CDR1 as MNHEY and CDR2 as SMNVEV (reference sequence). The V and J ends lost 3 bases and 1 base respectively, with 12 bases between them. The CDR3 loop spans 15 amino acids.

The chain links TRBV28 to TRBJ2-2; the match to TRBD2 covers 16 bases. Germline V lookup: CDR1 MDHEN, CDR2 SYDVKM. With V trimmed by 5 bases and J by 6 bases, 6 bases remained unmatched. There are 17 residues in the CDR3. CDR3 nucleotides: TGTGCCAGCAGTCGCCCCGGGACTAGCGGGAGGGCCGGGGAGCTGTTTTTT. Its protein product is CASSRPGTSGRAGELFF.

The chain recombines TRBV9 with TRBJ2-3; 8 bases fit TRBD2. J lost 5 bases, V lost 0 bases, and 5 bases had no gene match. The CDR3 sequence is 15 residues long. The germline V gene encodes CDR1 SGDLS and CDR2 YYNGEE. CDR3 region: CASSVGVGRVDTQYF. As DNA, the CDR3 is TGTGCCAGCAGCGTAGGGGTCGGGAGGGTAGATACGCAGTATTTT.

The V gene is TRBV10-2, the J gene TRBJ2-7; 16 positions agree with TRBD2. The CDR3 extends over 15 amino acids. Germline V gene data show CDR1 as WSHSY and CDR2 as SAAADI. The trim removed 6 bases at V and 7 bases at J, leaving 6 bases unmatched. In nucleotides, the CDR3 is TGCGCCAGCAGGGGACTAGCGGGAGGGCCGGGGGAGCAGTACTTC. This translates into CASRGLAGGPGEQYF.

This sequence joins TRBV7-2 and TRBJ1-2, with 10 bases aligning to TRBD1. Germline CDR1 reads SGHTA; CDR2 reads FQGNSA. This CDR3 region has 15 residues. V lost 5 bases and J lost 5; bases outside the gene matches: 8. The CDR3 bases are TGTGCCAGCAGCCTACCCCCGGGACAGGGGTATGGCTACACCTTC. Protein sequence: CASSLPPGQGYGYTF.

The J gene is TRBJ2-3, the V gene TRBV6-6; TRBD2 matches 13 bases. V gave up 6 bases and J gave up 3 bases; unmatched junction bases: 6. CDR1 and CDR2 (germline): MNHNY, SVGAGI (reference sequence). The CDR3 is 16 residues long. The CDR3 DNA follows: TGTGCCAGCAGGCCAACTAGCGGGGGGGCAACAGATACGCAGTATTTT. Residues: CASRPTSGGATDTQYF.

This clone was seen just once. V and J are TRBV7-2 and TRBJ2-3; 11 nucleotides line up with TRBD2. J gave up 3 bases and V 1 base, and 9 bases lay outside the gene matches. CDR1 and CDR2 (germline): SGHTA, FQGNSA. The CDR3 loop spans 18 amino acids. The CDR3 spells CASSLDGTSGRGTDTQYF. The CDR3 DNA is TGTGCCAGCAGCTTAGATGGGACTAGCGGCCGTGGAACAGATACGCAGTATTTT.

This sequence joins TRBV6-1 and TRBJ2-3; TRBD2 might be the D (6 bases). Trimming pared 8 bases from V and 1 base from J, leaving 16 bases between. The CDR3 is 15 amino acids. In germline, CDR1 is MNHNS, CDR2 SASEGT. CDR3 DNA: TGTGCCAGCGGTGGGCGGGACGGGGGCACAGATACGCAGTATTTT. As protein: CASGGRDGGTDTQYF.

The chain is built from TRBV21-1 and TRBJ2-7; TRBD1 was called by the table and not checked on the DNA. TRBV21-1 is tagged as a pseudogene. The CDR3 is made up of 15 amino acids. This chain's CDR3 is CASSARQGRPYEQYF. The CDR3 DNA sequence: TGTGCCAGCAGCGCCCGACAGGGTCGACCCTACGAGCAGTACTTC.

V gene TRBV19 combines with J gene TRBJ2-3; TRBD1 matches 7 bases. V was pared by 5 bases and J by 2 bases, with 4 bases of the junction left unmatched. The CDR3 runs to 14 residues. CDR1 and CDR2 (germline): LNHDA, SQIVND (reference sequence). The CDR3 DNA follows: TGTGCCAGTAGTCCGGGACAGAACACAGATACGCAGTATTTT. This sequence encodes CASSPGQNTDTQYF. Variable domain in full (rest from reference TRBV19 and TRBJ2-3): DGGITQSPKYLFRKEGQNVTLSCEQNLNHDAMYWYRQDPGQGLRLIYYSQIVNDFQKGDIAEGYSVSREKKESFPLTVTSAQKNPTAFYLCASSPGQNTDTQYFGPGTRLTVL.

In its sample, this clone was seen a few times. The chain joins TRBV7-2 to TRBJ2-7; the D is unclear. The CDR3 is 14 amino acids. CDR1 and CDR2 (germline): SGHTA, FQGNSA. Trimming removed 3 bases at V and 4 bases at J, with 13 bases between. For the CDR3, the DNA is TGTGCCAGCAGCTTTGGTTCAGATACATACGAGCAGTACTTC. Protein sequence: CASSFGSDTYEQYF. Full variable domain (outside the CDR3, taken from reference TRBV7-2 and TRBJ2-7): GAGVSQSPSNKVTEKGKDVELRCDPISGHTALYWYRQSLGQGLEFLIYFQGNSAPDKSGLPSDRFSAERTGGSVSTLTIQRTQQEDSAVYLCASSFGSDTYEQYFGPGTRLTVT.

The chain has TRBV7-2 and TRBJ2-2; TRBD2 agrees at 9 bases. The V segment lost 7 bases and the J segment 4 bases; nucleotides outside the gene matches: 13. The CDR3 is 17 amino acids. Per the germline V gene, CDR1 is SGHTA and CDR2 is FQGNSA. The CDR3 DNA reads as TGTGCCAGCACACAACCCGCGGGGGGGCTTGGCACCGGGGAGCTGTTTTTT. Translated: CASTQPAGGLGTGELFF.

This rearrangement joins TRBV6-2 or TRBV6-3 to TRBJ2-3, with TRBD2 matching over 9 bases. Germline assignment: CDR1 MNHEY and CDR2 SVGEGT. Germline trimming cut 0 bases from V and 3 bases from J; bases unmatched to any gene: 13. The CDR3 has 19 residues. In DNA form, the CDR3 reads TGTGCCAGCAGTTACTCGGTCCGGACTAGCGCCTTTATAACAGATACGCAGTATTTT. The encoded protein is CASSYSVRTSAFITDTQYF.

V usage is TRBV11-3 and J usage is TRBJ1-1; possible D gene TRBD1, 5 bases. Trimming shortened V by 5 bases and J by 3 bases, and 22 bases separated the two germline ends. The CDR3 runs to 17 residues. Germline V gene data show CDR1 as SGHNT and CDR2 as YENEEA. The CDR3 DNA reads TGTGCCAGCAGCGCCCGGAGGGGTCCCTCCACAGACACTGAAGCTTTCTTT. Its protein product is CASSARRGPSTDTEAFF.

CDR3 protein: CASSFGGTGGGEPQHF. The CDR3, as DNA: TGTGCCAGCAGCTTTGGGGGGACAGGGGGCGGTGAGCCCCAGCATTTT. This chain links TRBV11-2 with TRBJ1-5; the match to TRBD1 covers 12 bases. CDR1 and CDR2 from the germline V gene are SGHAT and FQNNGV. This CDR3 has 16 residues. V lost 3 bases and J lost 8; bases outside the gene matches: 8. The full variable domain, completed using reference TRBV11-2 and TRBJ1-5, is EAGVAQSPRYKIIEKRQSVAFWCNPISGHATLYWYQQILGQGPKLLIQFQNNGVVDDSQLPKDRFSAERLKGVDSTLKIQPAKLEDSAVYLCASSFGGTGGGEPQHFGDGTRLSIL.

This clone was counted a single time. The CDR3 sequence is CASSALLGGYGYTF. The CDR3 DNA reads as TGTGCCAGCAGCGCTCTCCTGGGGGGCTATGGCTACACCTTC. The V call is TRBV11-2, the J call TRBJ1-2, with a tentative D call TRBD1 (5 bases). Trimming removed 5 bases at V and 4 bases at J, with 14 bases between. The CDR3 has 14 amino acids. Germline CDR1 SGHAT, CDR2 FQNNGV.

The V and J genes are TRBV4-2 and TRBJ1-3, with a possible D match to TRBD1 (6 bases). V was pared by 0 bases and J by 7 bases, with 13 bases between. The CDR3 totals 15 residues. From germline, CDR1 is LGHNA and CDR2 YNFKEQ. The CDR3 nucleotides read TGTGCCAGCAGCCAAGACACAGGGACCTGGAACACCATATATTTT. It is translated as CASSQDTGTWNTIYF.

V gene TRBV7-2 combines with J gene TRBJ2-3; the match to TRBD2 covers 12 bases. Germline trimming cut 0 bases from V and 6 bases from J; bases unmatched to any gene: 7. CDR1 and CDR2 from the germline V gene are SGHTA and FQGNSA. This CDR3 has 17 amino acids. The CDR3 loop reads CASSLAGLAGGSDTQYF. CDR3 sequence (DNA): TGTGCCAGCAGCTTAGCGGGCCTAGCGGGAGGGTCCGATACGCAGTATTTT.